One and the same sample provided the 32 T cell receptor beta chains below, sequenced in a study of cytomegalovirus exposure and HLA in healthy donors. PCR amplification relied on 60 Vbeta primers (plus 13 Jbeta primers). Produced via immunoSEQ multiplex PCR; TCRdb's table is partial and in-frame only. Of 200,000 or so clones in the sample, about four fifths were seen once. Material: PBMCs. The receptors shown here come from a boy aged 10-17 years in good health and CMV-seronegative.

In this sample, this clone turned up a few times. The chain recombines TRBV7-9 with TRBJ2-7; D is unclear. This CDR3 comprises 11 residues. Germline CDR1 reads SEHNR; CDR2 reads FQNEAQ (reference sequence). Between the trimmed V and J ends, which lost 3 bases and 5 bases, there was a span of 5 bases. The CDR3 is CASSFSDEQYF. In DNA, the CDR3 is TGTGCCAGCAGCTTCAGCGACGAGCAGTACTTC. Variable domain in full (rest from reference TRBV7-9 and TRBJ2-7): DTGVSQNPRHKITKRGQNVTFRCDPISEHNRLYWYRQTLGQGPEFLTYFQNEAQLEKSRLLSDRFSAERPKGSFSTLEIQRTEQGDSAMYLCASSFSDEQYFGPGTRLTVT.

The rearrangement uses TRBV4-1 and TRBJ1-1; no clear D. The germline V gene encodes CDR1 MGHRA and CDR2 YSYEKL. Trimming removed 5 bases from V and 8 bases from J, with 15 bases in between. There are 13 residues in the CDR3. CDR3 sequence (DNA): TGCGCCAGCAGCACGACAATGAAGAGCGAAGCTTTCTTT. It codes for CASSTTMKSEAFF.

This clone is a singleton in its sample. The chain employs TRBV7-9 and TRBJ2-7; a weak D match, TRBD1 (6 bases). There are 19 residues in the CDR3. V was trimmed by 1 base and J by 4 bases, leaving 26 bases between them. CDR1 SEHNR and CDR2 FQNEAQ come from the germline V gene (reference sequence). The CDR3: CASSLVTGVRTSASYEQYF. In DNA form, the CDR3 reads TGTGCCAGCAGCTTAGTGACAGGCGTTCGGACCTCCGCCTCATACGAGCAGTACTTC. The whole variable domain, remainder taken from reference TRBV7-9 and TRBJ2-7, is DTGVSQNPRHKITKRGQNVTFRCDPISEHNRLYWYRQTLGQGPEFLTYFQNEAQLEKSRLLSDRFSAERPKGSFSTLEIQRTEQGDSAMYLCASSLVTGVRTSASYEQYFGPGTRLTVT.

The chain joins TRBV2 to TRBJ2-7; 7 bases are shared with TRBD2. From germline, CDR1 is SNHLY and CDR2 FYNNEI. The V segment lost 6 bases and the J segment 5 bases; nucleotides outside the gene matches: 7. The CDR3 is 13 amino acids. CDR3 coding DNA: TGTGCCAGCAGGGGGGACTATTTCCACGAGCAGTACTTC. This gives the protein CASRGDYFHEQYF.

The CDR3 here is CASSLGGTNEKLFF. The CDR3 DNA follows: TGTGCCAGCAGCTTAGGGGGTACTAATGAAAAACTGTTTTTT. This chain uses TRBV5-5 with TRBJ1-4; tentative D call: TRBD1 (6 bases). Trimming removed 2 bases at V and 2 bases at J, with 7 bases between. The V gene's germline CDR1 is SGHKS and CDR2 YYEKEE (reference sequence). The CDR3 spans 14 residues.

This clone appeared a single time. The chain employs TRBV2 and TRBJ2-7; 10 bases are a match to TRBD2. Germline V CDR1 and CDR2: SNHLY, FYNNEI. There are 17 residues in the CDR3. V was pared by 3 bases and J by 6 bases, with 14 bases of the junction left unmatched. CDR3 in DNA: TGTGCCAGCAGTGAGGAGGCCCTTGTAGCGGGAGGCGGCGAGCAGTACTTC. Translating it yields CASSEEALVAGGGEQYF.

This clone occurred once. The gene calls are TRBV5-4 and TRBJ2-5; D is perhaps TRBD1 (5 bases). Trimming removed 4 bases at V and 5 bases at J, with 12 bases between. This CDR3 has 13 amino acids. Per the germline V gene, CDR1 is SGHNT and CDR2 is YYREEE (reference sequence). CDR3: CASSLRVRETQYF. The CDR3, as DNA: TGTGCCAGCAGCCTCAGGGTCCGGGAGACCCAGTACTTC.

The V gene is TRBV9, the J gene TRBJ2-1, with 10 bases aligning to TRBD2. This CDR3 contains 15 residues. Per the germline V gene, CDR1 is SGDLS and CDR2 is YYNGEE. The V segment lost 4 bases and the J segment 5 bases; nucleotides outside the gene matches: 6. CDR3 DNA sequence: TGTGCCAGCAGCATTAGCGGGGGGTCGAACAATGAGCAGTTCTTC. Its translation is CASSISGGSNNEQFF.

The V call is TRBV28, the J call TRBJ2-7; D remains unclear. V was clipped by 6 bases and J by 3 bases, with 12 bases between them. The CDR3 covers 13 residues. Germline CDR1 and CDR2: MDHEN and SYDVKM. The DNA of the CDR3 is TGTGCCAGCAGCACATCTCCGATCTACGAGCAGTACTTC. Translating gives CASSTSPIYEQYF. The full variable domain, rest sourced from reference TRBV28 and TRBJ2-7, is DVKVTQSSRYLVKRTGEKVFLECVQDMDHENMFWYRQDPGLGLRLIYFSYDVKMKEKGDIPEGYSVSREKKERFSLILESASTNQTSMYLCASSTSPIYEQYFGPGTRLTVT.

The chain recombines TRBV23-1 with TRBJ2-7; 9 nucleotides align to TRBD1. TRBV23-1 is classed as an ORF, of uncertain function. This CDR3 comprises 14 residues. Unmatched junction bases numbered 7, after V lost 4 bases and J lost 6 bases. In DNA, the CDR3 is TGCGCCAGCAGTCCCGGGACAGGGTTAATCGAGCAGTACTTC. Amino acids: CASSPGTGLIEQYF.

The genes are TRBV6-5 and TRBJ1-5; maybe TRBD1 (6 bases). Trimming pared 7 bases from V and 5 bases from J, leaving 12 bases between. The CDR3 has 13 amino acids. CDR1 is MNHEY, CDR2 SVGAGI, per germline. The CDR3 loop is CASKQGWDQPQHF. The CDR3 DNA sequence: TGTGCCAGCAAACAGGGATGGGATCAGCCCCAGCATTTT.

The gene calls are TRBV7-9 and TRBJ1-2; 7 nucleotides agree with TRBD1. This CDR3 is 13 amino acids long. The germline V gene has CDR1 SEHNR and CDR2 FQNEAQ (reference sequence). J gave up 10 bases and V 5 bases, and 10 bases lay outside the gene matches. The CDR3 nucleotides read TGTGCCAGCAGCCACCCCGGGACAGAGCACTACACCTTC. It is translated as CASSHPGTEHYTF.

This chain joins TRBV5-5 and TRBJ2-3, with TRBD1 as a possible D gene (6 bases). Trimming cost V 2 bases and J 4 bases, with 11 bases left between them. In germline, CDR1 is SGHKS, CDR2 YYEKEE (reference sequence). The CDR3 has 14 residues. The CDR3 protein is CASSFSGTSDTQYF. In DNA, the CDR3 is TGTGCCAGCAGCTTCTCCGGGACATCAGATACGCAGTATTTT.

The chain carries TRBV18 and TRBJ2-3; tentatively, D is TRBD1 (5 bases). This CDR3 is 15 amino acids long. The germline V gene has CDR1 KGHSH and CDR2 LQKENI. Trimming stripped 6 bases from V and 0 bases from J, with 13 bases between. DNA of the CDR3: TGTGCCAGCTCCACCCCAGGGCTTAGCACAGATACGCAGTATTTT. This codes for CASSTPGLSTDTQYF.

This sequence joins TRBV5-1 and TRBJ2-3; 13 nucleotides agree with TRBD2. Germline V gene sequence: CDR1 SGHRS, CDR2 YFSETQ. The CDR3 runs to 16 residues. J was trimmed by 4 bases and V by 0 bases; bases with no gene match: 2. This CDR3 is CASSLGLAGGPDTQYF. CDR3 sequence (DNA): TGCGCCAGCAGCTTGGGACTAGCGGGAGGACCAGATACGCAGTATTTT. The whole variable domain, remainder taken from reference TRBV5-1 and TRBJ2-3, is KAGVTQTPRYLIKTRGQQVTLSCSPISGHRSVSWYQQTPGQGLQFLFEYFSETQRNKGNFPGRFSGRQFSNSRSEMNVSTLELGDSALYLCASSLGLAGGPDTQYFGPGTRLTVL.

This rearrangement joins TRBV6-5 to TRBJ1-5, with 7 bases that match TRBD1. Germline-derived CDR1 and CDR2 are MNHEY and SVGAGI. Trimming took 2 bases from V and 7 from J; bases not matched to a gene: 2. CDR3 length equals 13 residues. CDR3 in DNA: TGTGCCAGCAGTTACCAGGGGGACCAGCCCCAGCATTTT. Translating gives CASSYQGDQPQHF.

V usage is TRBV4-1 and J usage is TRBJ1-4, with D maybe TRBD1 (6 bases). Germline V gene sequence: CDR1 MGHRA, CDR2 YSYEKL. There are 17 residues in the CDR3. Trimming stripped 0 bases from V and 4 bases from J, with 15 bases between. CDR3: CASSQDPGGRGNEKLFF. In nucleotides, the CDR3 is TGCGCCAGCAGCCAAGATCCGGGGGGCAGGGGTAATGAAAAACTGTTTTTT.

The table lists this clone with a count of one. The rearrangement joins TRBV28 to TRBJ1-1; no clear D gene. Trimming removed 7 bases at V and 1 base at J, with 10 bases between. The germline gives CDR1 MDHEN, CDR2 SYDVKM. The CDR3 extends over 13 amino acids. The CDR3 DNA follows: TGTGCCAGCACCCCGAGGAAGAACACTGAAGCTTTCTTT. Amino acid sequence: CASTPRKNTEAFF.

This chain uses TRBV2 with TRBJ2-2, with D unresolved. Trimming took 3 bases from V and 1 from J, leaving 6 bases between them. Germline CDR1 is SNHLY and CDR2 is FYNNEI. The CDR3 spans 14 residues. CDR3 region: CASSDILNTGELFF. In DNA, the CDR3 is TGTGCCAGCAGTGATATACTGAACACCGGGGAGCTGTTTTTT.

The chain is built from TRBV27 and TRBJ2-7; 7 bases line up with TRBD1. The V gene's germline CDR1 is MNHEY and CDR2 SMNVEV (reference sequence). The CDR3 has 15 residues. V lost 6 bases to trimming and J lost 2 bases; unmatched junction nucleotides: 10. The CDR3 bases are TGTGCCAGCAGCCCCGACAGGGTAGGAACCTACGAGCAGTACTTC. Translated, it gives CASSPDRVGTYEQYF.

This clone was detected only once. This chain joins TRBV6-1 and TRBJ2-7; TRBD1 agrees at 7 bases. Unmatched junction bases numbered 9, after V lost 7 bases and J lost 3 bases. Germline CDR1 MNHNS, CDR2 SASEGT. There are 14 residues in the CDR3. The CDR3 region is CASTSDRELYEQYF. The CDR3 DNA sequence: TGTGCCAGCACCAGTGACAGGGAGCTCTACGAGCAGTACTTC.

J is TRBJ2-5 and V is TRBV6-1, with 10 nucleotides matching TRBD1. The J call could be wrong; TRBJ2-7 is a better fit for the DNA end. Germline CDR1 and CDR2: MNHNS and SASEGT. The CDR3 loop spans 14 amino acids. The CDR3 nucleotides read TGTGCCAGCAGTCACGGGACAGGGGTCTACGAGCAGTACTTC. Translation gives CASSHGTGVYEQYF.

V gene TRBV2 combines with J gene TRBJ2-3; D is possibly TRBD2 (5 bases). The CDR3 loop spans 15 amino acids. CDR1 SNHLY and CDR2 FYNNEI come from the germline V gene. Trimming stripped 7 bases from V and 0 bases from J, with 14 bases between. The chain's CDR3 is CASKETRASTDTQYF. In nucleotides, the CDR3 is TGTGCCAGCAAGGAAACTAGGGCTAGCACAGATACGCAGTATTTT.

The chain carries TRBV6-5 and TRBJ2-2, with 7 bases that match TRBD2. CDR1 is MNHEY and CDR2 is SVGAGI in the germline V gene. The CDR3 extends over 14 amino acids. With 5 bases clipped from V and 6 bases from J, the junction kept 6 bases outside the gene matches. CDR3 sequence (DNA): TGTGCCAGCAGTAACGGACTAGAAGCCGGGGAGCTGTTTTTT. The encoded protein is CASSNGLEAGELFF.

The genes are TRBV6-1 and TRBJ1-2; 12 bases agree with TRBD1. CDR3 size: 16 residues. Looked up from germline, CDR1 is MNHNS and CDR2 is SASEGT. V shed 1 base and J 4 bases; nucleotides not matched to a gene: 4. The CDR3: CASSEGLGQGAYGYTF. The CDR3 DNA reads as TGTGCCAGCAGTGAAGGTCTGGGACAGGGGGCCTATGGCTACACCTTC.

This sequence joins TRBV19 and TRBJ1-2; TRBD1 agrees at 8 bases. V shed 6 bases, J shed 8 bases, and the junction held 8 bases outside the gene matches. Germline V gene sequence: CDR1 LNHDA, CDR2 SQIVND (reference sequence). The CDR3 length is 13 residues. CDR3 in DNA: TGTGCCAGTAGGGTGACAGGGGAGGACGGCTACACCTTC. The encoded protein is CASRVTGEDGYTF. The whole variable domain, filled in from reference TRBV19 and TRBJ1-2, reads DGGITQSPKYLFRKEGQNVTLSCEQNLNHDAMYWYRQDPGQGLRLIYYSQIVNDFQKGDIAEGYSVSREKKESFPLTVTSAQKNPTAFYLCASRVTGEDGYTFGSGTRLTVV.

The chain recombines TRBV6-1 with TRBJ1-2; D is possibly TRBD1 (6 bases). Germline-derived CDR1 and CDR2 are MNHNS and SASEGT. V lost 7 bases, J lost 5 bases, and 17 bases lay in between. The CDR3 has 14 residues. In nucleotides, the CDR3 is TGTGCCAGCAATTTCAGGGGAGGGCCTTATGGCTACACCTTC. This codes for CASNFRGGPYGYTF.

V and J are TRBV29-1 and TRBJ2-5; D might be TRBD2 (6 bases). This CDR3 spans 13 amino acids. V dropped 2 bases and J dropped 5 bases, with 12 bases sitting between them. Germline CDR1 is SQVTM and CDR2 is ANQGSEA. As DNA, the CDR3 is TGCAGCGTTGAATTTGGTCTAGCGGAGACCCAGTACTTC. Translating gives CSVEFGLAETQYF. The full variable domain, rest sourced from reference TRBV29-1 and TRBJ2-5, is SAVISQKPSRDICQRGTSLTIQCQVDSQVTMMFWYRQQPGQSLTLIATANQGSEATYESGFVIDKFPISRPNLTFSTLTVSNMSPEDSSIYLCSVEFGLAETQYFGPGTRLLVL.

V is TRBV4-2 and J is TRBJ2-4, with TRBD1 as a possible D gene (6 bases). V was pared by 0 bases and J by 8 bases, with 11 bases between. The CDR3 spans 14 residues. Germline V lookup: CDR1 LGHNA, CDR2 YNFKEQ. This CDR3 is CASSQDVQGYIQYF. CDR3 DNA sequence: TGTGCCAGCAGCCAAGACGTACAGGGATACATTCAGTACTTC.

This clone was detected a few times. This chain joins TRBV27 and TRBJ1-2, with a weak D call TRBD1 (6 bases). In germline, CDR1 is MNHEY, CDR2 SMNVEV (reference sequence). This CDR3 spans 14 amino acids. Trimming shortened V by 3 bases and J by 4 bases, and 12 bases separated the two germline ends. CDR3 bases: TGTGCCAGCAGTTTTCGGGGGGCGACCTATGGCTACACCTTC. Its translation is CASSFRGATYGYTF.

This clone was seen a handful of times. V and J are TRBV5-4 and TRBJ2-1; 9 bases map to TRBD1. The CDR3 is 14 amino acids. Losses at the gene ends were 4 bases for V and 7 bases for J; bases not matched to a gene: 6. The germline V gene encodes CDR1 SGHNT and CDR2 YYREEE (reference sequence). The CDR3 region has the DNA TGTGCCAGCAGCGCCGGGACAGGGTTGAATGAGCAGTTCTTC. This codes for CASSAGTGLNEQFF.

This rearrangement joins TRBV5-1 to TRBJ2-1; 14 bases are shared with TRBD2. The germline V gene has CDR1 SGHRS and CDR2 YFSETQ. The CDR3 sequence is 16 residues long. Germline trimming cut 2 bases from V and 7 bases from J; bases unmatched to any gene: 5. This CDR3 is CASSFGLAGGINEQFF. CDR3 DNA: TGCGCCAGCAGCTTCGGACTAGCGGGAGGAATAAATGAGCAGTTCTTC.